Listed below are T cell receptor beta chains from one sample, sequenced in a study of blood T cell repertoires in COVID-19. Produced via immunoSEQ multiplex PCR; TCRdb's table is partial and in-frame only. Of about 88,000 clones detected, over 75% appear once; the ten largest clones hold roughly 3%. The sample comprised peripheral blood. These receptors came from a woman of 80 years or more with acute or convalescent COVID-19. Each CDR3 is given with its conserved first and last residue. The order of the fields is CDR3 DNA, CDR3 protein, J gene, V gene, clone size, D gene. D genes are given only for firm matches. Expanded clones are given a class, and other clones once, few, many or no size at all.

CDR3 DNA: TGCGCCAGCAGCTTGGCCACCCCGGGAAGAGGCACAGATACGCAGTATTTT
CDR3 protein: CASSLATPGRGTDTQYF
J gene: TRBJ2-3
V gene: TRBV5-1
clone size: .
D gene: .

CDR3 DNA: TGTGCCAGCAGCCAAGATTGGGGGACTAGCGGGAGGGGCCCTGAGCAGTTCTTC
CDR3 protein: CASSQDWGTSGRGPEQFF
J gene: TRBJ2-1
V gene: TRBV4-2
clone size: .
D gene: TRBD2

CDR3 DNA: TGTGCCAGCAGCTTAGAACTAGCCGGACGAAATGAGCAGTTCTTC
CDR3 protein: CASSLELAGRNEQFF
J gene: TRBJ2-1
V gene: TRBV11-2
clone size: .
D gene: .

CDR3 DNA: TGTGCCAGCAGCGTAGGGGCGGGGGATACCTACGAGCAGTACTTC
CDR3 protein: CASSVGAGDTYEQYF
J gene: TRBJ2-7
V gene: TRBV9
clone size: .
D gene: TRBD2

CDR3 DNA: TGTGCCAGCAGTTACTGGACTAGCGCCACAGATACGCAGTATTTT
CDR3 protein: CASSYWTSATDTQYF
J gene: TRBJ2-3
V gene: TRBV6-6
clone size: .
D gene: TRBD2

CDR3 DNA: TGTGCCACCAGAGGCGGGGGGCGGGAAGAGACCCAGTACTTC
CDR3 protein: CATRGGGREETQYF
J gene: TRBJ2-5
V gene: TRBV24-1
clone size: once
D gene: TRBD2

CDR3 DNA: TGTGCCAGCAGCGGACAGAGCTCTGGGGCCAACGTCCTGACTTTC
CDR3 protein: CASSGQSSGANVLTF
J gene: TRBJ2-6
V gene: TRBV9
clone size: .
D gene: .

CDR3 DNA: TGCAGTGCTAGTCCGGGACTAGTGCCCTACGAGCAGTACTTC
CDR3 protein: CSASPGLVPYEQYF
J gene: TRBJ2-7
V gene: TRBV20-1
clone size: .
D gene: TRBD2

CDR3 DNA: TGTGCCAGCAGCTTGGGGGCAGAGTATGGCTACACCTTC
CDR3 protein: CASSLGAEYGYTF
J gene: TRBJ1-2
V gene: TRBV13
clone size: .
D gene: .

CDR3 DNA: TGTGCCATCAGTGTGGACAATGTTGGTACCACCTTC
CDR3 protein: CAISVDNVGTTF
J gene: TRBJ1-2
V gene: TRBV10-3
clone size: .
D gene: .

CDR3 DNA: TGCAGTGCCCGCGCAGGAAAACTGTTTTTT
CDR3 protein: CSARAGKLFF
J gene: TRBJ1-4
V gene: TRBV20-1
clone size: .
D gene: .

CDR3 DNA: TGTGCCAGCAGCACAGACTATGGCTACACCTTC
CDR3 protein: CASSTDYGYTF
J gene: TRBJ1-2
V gene: TRBV9
clone size: .
D gene: .

CDR3 DNA: TGTGCCAGCAGCTTTGGGACTAGCGGAAACATTCAGTACTTC
CDR3 protein: CASSFGTSGNIQYF
J gene: TRBJ2-4
V gene: TRBV7-9
clone size: .
D gene: TRBD2

CDR3 DNA: TGTGCCAGCAGTTACCCCGAAGGAGACTTCTATGGCTACACCTTC
CDR3 protein: CASSYPEGDFYGYTF
J gene: TRBJ1-2
V gene: TRBV6-6
clone size: .
D gene: .

CDR3 DNA: TGTGCCAGCAGCTTGGCTGGAGGGAGGAACACTGAAGCTTTCTTT
CDR3 protein: CASSLAGGRNTEAFF
J gene: TRBJ1-1
V gene: TRBV5-5
clone size: once
D gene: .

CDR3 DNA: TGTGCCAGCTCACAAGGGGCGGAAAATGAAAAACTGTTTTTT
CDR3 protein: CASSQGAENEKLFF
J gene: TRBJ1-4
V gene: TRBV18
clone size: .
D gene: .

CDR3 DNA: TGTGCCAGCAGCTTAGTGCCAGGGATAACTGAAGCTTTCTTT
CDR3 protein: CASSLVPGITEAFF
J gene: TRBJ1-1
V gene: TRBV7-2
clone size: .
D gene: .

CDR3 DNA: TGTGCCAGTAGTGATACCCCGACAGGTATGGAGACCCAGTACTTC
CDR3 protein: CASSDTPTGMETQYF
J gene: TRBJ2-5
V gene: TRBV19
clone size: .
D gene: .

CDR3 DNA: TGTGCCAGCAGAGGGACTAGCGGTAGCTCCTACAATGAGCAGTTCTTC
CDR3 protein: CASRGTSGSSYNEQFF
J gene: TRBJ2-1
V gene: TRBV28
clone size: .
D gene: TRBD2

CDR3 DNA: TGTGCCAGCAGCTCGGACGGAGGGAAATATGGCTACACCTTC
CDR3 protein: CASSSDGGKYGYTF
J gene: TRBJ1-2
V gene: TRBV7-2
clone size: .
D gene: .

CDR3 DNA: TGTGCCAGCAGTGATTATAGCAATCAGCCCCAGCATTTT
CDR3 protein: CASSDYSNQPQHF
J gene: TRBJ1-5
V gene: TRBV25-1
clone size: .
D gene: .

CDR3 DNA: TGTGCCAGCAGCCTAAACAGGGGCCACAATGGCTACACCTTC
CDR3 protein: CASSLNRGHNGYTF
J gene: TRBJ1-2
V gene: TRBV7-9
clone size: once
D gene: TRBD1

CDR3 DNA: TGTGCCAGCAGTTACAATCAGGGTAACACTGAAGCTTTCTTT
CDR3 protein: CASSYNQGNTEAFF
J gene: TRBJ1-1
V gene: TRBV6-2/TRBV6-3
clone size: .
D gene: .

CDR3 DNA: TGTGCCAGCAGCCAAGAGGAAAATGCAGGGGCGTTTGGCTACACCTTC
CDR3 protein: CASSQEENAGAFGYTF
J gene: TRBJ1-2
V gene: TRBV3-1/TRBV3-2
clone size: .
D gene: .

CDR3 DNA: TGTGCCAGCAGTTTAAGGGGGTTCAATGAGCAGTTCTTC
CDR3 protein: CASSLRGFNEQFF
J gene: TRBJ2-1
V gene: TRBV12-3/TRBV12-4
clone size: .
D gene: .

CDR3 DNA: TGTGCCAGCAGTCGGGACAGGGTTGTTAGCGAGCAGTACTTC
CDR3 protein: CASSRDRVVSEQYF
J gene: TRBJ2-7
V gene: TRBV28
clone size: .
D gene: TRBD1

CDR3 DNA: TGTGCCAGCAGCCAAGATTTACAGGCAACCCAGTACTTC
CDR3 protein: CASSQDLQATQYF
J gene: TRBJ2-5
V gene: TRBV14
clone size: .
D gene: .

CDR3 DNA: TGTGCCAGTAGTATATCGGCCCCGGGGGGAGTAGATGCAACTAATGAAAAACTGTTTTTT
CDR3 protein: CASSISAPGGVDATNEKLFF
J gene: TRBJ1-4
V gene: TRBV19
clone size: .
D gene: .

CDR3 DNA: TGTGCCAGCAGTCGGACAGTGGAGCGGCCCCAGCATTTT
CDR3 protein: CASSRTVERPQHF
J gene: TRBJ1-5
V gene: TRBV2
clone size: .
D gene: .

CDR3 DNA: TGTGCCAGCAGCCAAGAAACCCTCAGCGGGCGATACAATGAGCAGTTCTTC
CDR3 protein: CASSQETLSGRYNEQFF
J gene: TRBJ2-1
V gene: TRBV4-2
clone size: .
D gene: .

CDR3 DNA: TGTGCCAGCAGCTTAGTCCCCGAGTACGAGCAGTACTTC
CDR3 protein: CASSLVPEYEQYF
J gene: TRBJ2-7
V gene: TRBV7-8
clone size: .
D gene: .

CDR3 DNA: TGTGCCAGCAGCCTACAGGGGACCGGCTATGGCTACACCTTC
CDR3 protein: CASSLQGTGYGYTF
J gene: TRBJ1-2
V gene: TRBV5-5
clone size: .
D gene: TRBD1

CDR3 DNA: TGCAGCGCCCGCGGGACAGGGGGCTACGAGCAGTACTTC
CDR3 protein: CSARGTGGYEQYF
J gene: TRBJ2-7
V gene: TRBV29-1
clone size: .
D gene: TRBD1

CDR3 DNA: TGCGCCAGCAGCTTGTCTACAGGGGGCCAAGGTACGCAGTATTTT
CDR3 protein: CASSLSTGGQGTQYF
J gene: TRBJ2-3
V gene: TRBV5-1
clone size: .
D gene: TRBD1

CDR3 DNA: TGTGCCAGCAGTTTGCACATGGTCCAAGAGACCCAGTACTTC
CDR3 protein: CASSLHMVQETQYF
J gene: TRBJ2-5
V gene: TRBV28
clone size: .
D gene: .

CDR3 DNA: TGTGCCAGCAGAGCAGGGTCAAAGACCCAGTACTTC
CDR3 protein: CASRAGSKTQYF
J gene: TRBJ2-5
V gene: TRBV27
clone size: .
D gene: .

CDR3 DNA: TGCGCCAGCAGCATAGCTCGGGGACAGAACTATGGCTACACCTTC
CDR3 protein: CASSIARGQNYGYTF
J gene: TRBJ1-2
V gene: TRBV5-1
clone size: .
D gene: TRBD1

CDR3 DNA: TGTGCCACCAGCAGAGGACAGGCTAATGAAAAACTGTTTTTT
CDR3 protein: CATSRGQANEKLFF
J gene: TRBJ1-4
V gene: TRBV15
clone size: once
D gene: .

CDR3 DNA: TGTGCCAGCAGTAAAGACAGGGCCTCCTACGAGCAGTACTTC
CDR3 protein: CASSKDRASYEQYF
J gene: TRBJ2-7
V gene: TRBV6-2/TRBV6-3
clone size: .
D gene: TRBD1

CDR3 DNA: TGTGCCAGCAGCTCGGACAGCCCCATCAACTATGGCTACACCTTC
CDR3 protein: CASSSDSPINYGYTF
J gene: TRBJ1-2
V gene: TRBV7-2
clone size: .
D gene: .

CDR3 DNA: TGCGCCAGCAGTGAGTCAAGGCGGGACACTGAAGCTTTCTTT
CDR3 protein: CASSESRRDTEAFF
J gene: TRBJ1-1
V gene: TRBV10-2
clone size: .
D gene: .

CDR3 DNA: TGTGCCAGCAGTGTAGCGGGGCCTGTCTCCTACAATGAGCAGTTCTTC
CDR3 protein: CASSVAGPVSYNEQFF
J gene: TRBJ2-1
V gene: TRBV2
clone size: few
D gene: TRBD2

CDR3 DNA: TGTGCCATCACCGAGAGAACAGGGGACGAGCAGTACTTC
CDR3 protein: CAITERTGDEQYF
J gene: TRBJ2-7
V gene: TRBV10-3
clone size: .
D gene: TRBD1

CDR3 DNA: TGTGCCAGCAGCTTAGTATTCACAGGGGGCGGGCAGCCCCAGCATTTT
CDR3 protein: CASSLVFTGGGQPQHF
J gene: TRBJ1-5
V gene: TRBV7-2
clone size: once
D gene: TRBD1

CDR3 DNA: TGTGCCAGCAGCCGGCGGACAGGGGGCGGTACCGGGGAGCTGTTTTTT
CDR3 protein: CASSRRTGGGTGELFF
J gene: TRBJ2-2
V gene: TRBV3-1/TRBV3-2
clone size: .
D gene: TRBD1

CDR3 DNA: TGTGCCAGCAGCTTAGGTCTGACAGAAGGAAACACCATATATTTT
CDR3 protein: CASSLGLTEGNTIYF
J gene: TRBJ1-3
V gene: TRBV7-8
clone size: .
D gene: .

CDR3 DNA: TGTGCCAGCAGCTTGTCTGTGGTTGAGGATGGCTACACCTTC
CDR3 protein: CASSLSVVEDGYTF
J gene: TRBJ1-2
V gene: TRBV5-4
clone size: .
D gene: .

CDR3 DNA: TGCGCCAGCAGCTCCAGCGGGAGGGTATACAATGAGCAGTTCTTC
CDR3 protein: CASSSSGRVYNEQFF
J gene: TRBJ2-1
V gene: TRBV4-3
clone size: .
D gene: TRBD2

CDR3 DNA: TGTGCCAGCAGCTTAGGGACTAGCGGGCCACGCCCGGATACGCAGTATTTT
CDR3 protein: CASSLGTSGPRPDTQYF
J gene: TRBJ2-3
V gene: TRBV7-6
clone size: .
D gene: TRBD2

CDR3 DNA: TGTGCCAGTAGTATACGTCGGGAGGGCCTCAATGAGCAGTTCTTC
CDR3 protein: CASSIRREGLNEQFF
J gene: TRBJ2-1
V gene: TRBV19
clone size: .
D gene: TRBD2

CDR3 DNA: TGTGCCAGCAGTTTAGCCCAAACTTATAATTCACCCCTCCACTTT
CDR3 protein: CASSLAQTYNSPLHF
J gene: TRBJ1-6
V gene: TRBV27
clone size: .
D gene: .

CDR3 DNA: TGTGCCATCAGTGAGTCGGGAGGGCAGACAAATCAGCCCCAGCATTTT
CDR3 protein: CAISESGGQTNQPQHF
J gene: TRBJ1-5
V gene: TRBV10-3
clone size: once
D gene: .

CDR3 DNA: TGTGCCAGCAGCATGACTAGCGGGAGGGGAAATGAGCAGTTCTTC
CDR3 protein: CASSMTSGRGNEQFF
J gene: TRBJ2-1
V gene: TRBV6-5
clone size: .
D gene: TRBD2